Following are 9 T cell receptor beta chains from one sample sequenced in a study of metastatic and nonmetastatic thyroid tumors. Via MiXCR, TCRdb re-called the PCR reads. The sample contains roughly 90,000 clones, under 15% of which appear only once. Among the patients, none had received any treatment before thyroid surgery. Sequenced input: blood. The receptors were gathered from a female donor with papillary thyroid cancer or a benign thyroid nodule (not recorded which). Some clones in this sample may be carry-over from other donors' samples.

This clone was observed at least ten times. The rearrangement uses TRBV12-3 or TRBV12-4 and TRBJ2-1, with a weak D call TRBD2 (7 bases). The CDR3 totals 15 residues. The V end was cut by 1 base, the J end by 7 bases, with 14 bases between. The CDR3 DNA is TGTGCCAGCAGTTTAGGGGGGGGGGCGCGGAATGAGCAGTTCTTC. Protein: CASSLGGGARNEQFF.

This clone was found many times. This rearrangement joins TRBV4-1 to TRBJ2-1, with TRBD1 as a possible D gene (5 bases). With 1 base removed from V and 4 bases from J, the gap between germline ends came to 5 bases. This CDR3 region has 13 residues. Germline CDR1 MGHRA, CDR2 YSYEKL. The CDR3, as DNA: TGCGCCAGCAGCCAAGGACAGTACAATGAGCAGTTCTTC. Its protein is CASSQGQYNEQFF.

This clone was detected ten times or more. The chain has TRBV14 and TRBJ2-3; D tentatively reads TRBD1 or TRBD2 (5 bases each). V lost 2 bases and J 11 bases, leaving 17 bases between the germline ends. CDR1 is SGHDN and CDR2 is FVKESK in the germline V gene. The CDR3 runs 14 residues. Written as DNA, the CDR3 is TGTGCCAGCAGCCAAAGTAGTACGGGGCTAGGGCAGTATTTT. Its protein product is CASSQSSTGLGQYF.

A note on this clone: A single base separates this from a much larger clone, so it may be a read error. DNA of the CDR3: TGTGCCAGCAGCCAACGCTGGAGGGAGGACACTGAATCTTTCTTT. Amino acids: CASSQRWREDTESFF. The chain couples TRBV5-5 to TRBJ1-1; tentatively, D is TRBD1 (5 bases). The CDR3 is 15 residues long. CDR1 SGHKS and CDR2 YYEKEE come from the germline V gene (reference sequence).

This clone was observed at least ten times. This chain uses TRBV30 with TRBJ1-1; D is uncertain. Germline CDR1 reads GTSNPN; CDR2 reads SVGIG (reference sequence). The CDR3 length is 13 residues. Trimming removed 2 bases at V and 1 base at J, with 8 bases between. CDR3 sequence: CAWSMQENTEAFF. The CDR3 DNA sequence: TGTGCCTGGAGTATGCAGGAGAACACTGAAGCTTTCTTT.

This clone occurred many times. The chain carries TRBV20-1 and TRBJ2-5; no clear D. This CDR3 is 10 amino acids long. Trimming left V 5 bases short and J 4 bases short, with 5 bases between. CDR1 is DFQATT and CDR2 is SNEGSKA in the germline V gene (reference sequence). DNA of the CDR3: TGCAGTGCTGTTGGAGAGACCCAGTACTTC. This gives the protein CSAVGETQYF.

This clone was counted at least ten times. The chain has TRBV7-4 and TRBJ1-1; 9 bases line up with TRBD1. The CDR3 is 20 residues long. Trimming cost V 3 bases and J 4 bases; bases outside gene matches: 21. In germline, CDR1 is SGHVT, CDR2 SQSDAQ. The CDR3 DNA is TGTGCCAGCAGCTTTAGCAGGAGGACAAGACAGGGGGGAGGTATCACTGAAGCTTTCTTT. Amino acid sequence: CASSFSRRTRQGGGITEAFF.

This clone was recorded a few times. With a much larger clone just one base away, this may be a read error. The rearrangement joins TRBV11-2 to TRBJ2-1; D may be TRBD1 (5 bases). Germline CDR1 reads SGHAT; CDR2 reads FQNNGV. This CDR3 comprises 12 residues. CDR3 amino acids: CAGSRQNNEQFF. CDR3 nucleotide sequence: TGTGCCGGCAGCCGACAGAACAATGAGCAGTTCTTC.

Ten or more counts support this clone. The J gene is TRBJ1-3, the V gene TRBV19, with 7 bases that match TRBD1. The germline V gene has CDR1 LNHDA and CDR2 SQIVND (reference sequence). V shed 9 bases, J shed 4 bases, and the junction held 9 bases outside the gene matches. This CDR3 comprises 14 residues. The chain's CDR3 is CASQQGLKGNTIYF. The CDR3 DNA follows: TGTGCCAGCCAACAGGGGCTTAAGGGAAACACCATATATTTT.